The source of this T cell receptor beta chain is a study of cytomegalovirus exposure and HLA in healthy donors. Study results and caveats: The listing of roughly 160 TCR beta chains classed them as cytomegalovirus-associated. There was a cluster of highly shared sequence variants that was likely a sequencing artifact. The authors confirmed in vitro that a few CMV-associated chains were specific for CMV antigens.

With regard to this clone: The target antigen is unknown. The junction does not match germline at one end; this may be a read error.

It was with 60 Vbeta and 13 Jbeta primers that the PCR ran. TCRdb's copy holds only in-frame clones and misses some; the assay was immunoSEQ multiplex PCR. This sample has under 200,000 clones, with roughly 84% found just once. Germline loops: CDR1 SGDLS, CDR2 YYNGEE. CDR3 size: 16 residues. The chain carries TRBV9 and TRBJ2-3; TRBD2 matches at 10 bases. Sequencing input: PBMCs. The TCR sequence derives from a man aged 25 to 45 in good health and CMV-seronegative. Here the CDR3 DNA reads TGTGCCAGCACCCGGACTAGCGGATTCACGACAGGTACGCAGTATTTT. Translating gives CASTRTSGFTTGTQYF.